This record concerns one T cell receptor (beta chain) sequence. The sample comes from a study of blood T cell repertoires in COVID-19. Whole-study context: Samples representing acute and convalescent COVID-19 were sourced from the United States, Italy and Spain. In each case, the material was cDNA or gDNA derived from T cells, B-cell-depleted T cells, or PBMCs.

Under the authors' procedure: By means of reference gene primer amplification, nucleated cell counts were estimated. The data were produced by immunoSEQ multiplex PCR, yet TCRdb's version contains in-frame clones alone and is incomplete. D and trimming were read from the DNA, whereas the V and J calls and clone size are those reported in that table. The repertoire includes over 100,000 clones, roughly 79% of them detected once, and around 9.3% sits in the top ten. Sequencing was carried out using peripheral blood. The TCR sequence derives from a human donor in a cohort sampled during active COVID-19.

This CDR3 reads CASSKQGARGNQPQHF. The CDR3 region has the DNA TGTGCCAGTAGTAAACAGGGGGCACGAGGCAATCAGCCCCAGCATTTT. The rearrangement links TRBV19 to TRBJ1-5, with TRBD1 matching 9 bases. The CDR3 covers 16 residues. The J segment lost 2 bases and the V segment lost 4 bases, leaving 6 bases of the junction unmatched. Germline CDR1 is LNHDA and CDR2 is SQIVND (reference sequence).